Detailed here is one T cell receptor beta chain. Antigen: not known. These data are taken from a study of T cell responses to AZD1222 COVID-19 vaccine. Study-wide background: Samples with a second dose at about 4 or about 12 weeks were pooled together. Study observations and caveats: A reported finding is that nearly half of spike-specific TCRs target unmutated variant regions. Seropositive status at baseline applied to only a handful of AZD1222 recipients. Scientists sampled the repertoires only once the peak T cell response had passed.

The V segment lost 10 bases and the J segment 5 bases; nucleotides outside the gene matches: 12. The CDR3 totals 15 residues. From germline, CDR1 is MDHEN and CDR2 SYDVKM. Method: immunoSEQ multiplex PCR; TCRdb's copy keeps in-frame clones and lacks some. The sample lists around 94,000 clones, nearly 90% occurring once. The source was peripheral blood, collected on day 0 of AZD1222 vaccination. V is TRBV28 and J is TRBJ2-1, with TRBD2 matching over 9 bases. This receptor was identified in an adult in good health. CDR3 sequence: CATRGGGRGNNEQFF. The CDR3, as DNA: TGTGCCACCCGAGGGGGCGGGAGGGGAAACAATGAGCAGTTCTTC.